These T cell receptor beta chains were read from a single sample in a study of cytomegalovirus exposure and HLA in healthy donors. The protocol was immunoSEQ multiplex PCR, while the TCRdb copy is restricted to in-frame clones and leaves out a portion. Here the sample spans 180,000 or so clones, 77% being singletons. The sample comprised PBMCs. The receptors come from a man in his late teens or twenties in good health and CMV-seronegative. Both conserved end residues are part of each CDR3. The order of the fields is V gene, J gene, CDR3 length, D gene, clone size, CDR3 protein, CDR3 DNA. D genes are given only for firm matches. Where a row states a size, it is once, few, many or the class of an expanded clone; other rows omit it.

v_gene: TRBV6-5; j_gene: TRBJ2-5; len: 13; d_gene: NA; abundance: NA; CDR3aa: CASSYSSKETQYF; CDR3nt: TGTGCCAGCAGTTACTCTTCCAAAGAGACCCAGTACTTC
v_gene: TRBV21-1; j_gene: TRBJ2-3; len: 18; d_gene: NA; abundance: NA; CDR3aa: CASSKDLTPGRDTDTQYF; CDR3nt: TGTGCCAGCAGCAAAGACCTGACGCCGGGCAGGGATACAGATACGCAGTATTTT
v_gene: TRBV6-1; j_gene: TRBJ2-1; len: 14; d_gene: NA; abundance: NA; CDR3aa: CASSETRLASEQFF; CDR3nt: TGTGCCAGCAGTGAAACCCGCCTAGCGTCTGAGCAGTTCTTC
v_gene: TRBV29-1; j_gene: TRBJ1-1; len: 12; d_gene: NA; abundance: few; CDR3aa: CSVESGFSEAFF; CDR3nt: TGCAGCGTTGAATCAGGGTTTTCTGAAGCTTTCTTT
v_gene: TRBV5-4; j_gene: TRBJ2-5; len: 18; d_gene: NA; abundance: NA; CDR3aa: CASSPGGNGGAGAETQYF; CDR3nt: TGTGCCAGCAGCCCAGGGGGGAATGGAGGGGCCGGGGCTGAGACCCAGTACTTC
v_gene: TRBV28; j_gene: TRBJ2-7; len: 15; d_gene: NA; abundance: NA; CDR3aa: CASSLVSGPSYEQYF; CDR3nt: TGTGCCAGCAGTTTGGTAAGCGGTCCCTCCTACGAGCAGTACTTC
v_gene: TRBV7-9; j_gene: TRBJ2-3; len: 17; d_gene: NA; abundance: NA; CDR3aa: CASSLRPEGVVTDTQYF; CDR3nt: TGTGCCAGCAGCCTGAGACCCGAAGGGGTGGTAACAGATACGCAGTATTTT
v_gene: TRBV11-3; j_gene: TRBJ1-2; len: 12; d_gene: NA; abundance: NA; CDR3aa: CASSQHHYGYTF; CDR3nt: TGTGCCAGCAGCCAACACCACTATGGCTACACCTTC
v_gene: TRBV6-5; j_gene: TRBJ2-7; len: 16; d_gene: TRBD1; abundance: NA; CDR3aa: CASSYPPGTGRYEQYF; CDR3nt: TGTGCCAGCAGTTACCCCCCCGGGACAGGGAGGTACGAGCAGTACTTC
v_gene: TRBV5-8; j_gene: TRBJ2-7; len: 12; d_gene: NA; abundance: once; CDR3aa: CASGQSGNEQYF; CDR3nt: TGTGCCAGCGGCCAGTCAGGGAACGAGCAGTACTTC
v_gene: TRBV2; j_gene: TRBJ2-5; len: 14; d_gene: NA; abundance: NA; CDR3aa: CASSAGTTGETQYF; CDR3nt: TGTGCCAGCAGTGCCGGGACAACAGGGGAGACCCAGTACTTC
v_gene: TRBV6-1; j_gene: TRBJ1-2; len: 13; d_gene: NA; abundance: NA; CDR3aa: CASRRTLGYGYTF; CDR3nt: TGTGCCAGCAGACGGACTTTGGGCTATGGCTACACCTTC
v_gene: TRBV7-2; j_gene: TRBJ1-2; len: 14; d_gene: NA; abundance: NA; CDR3aa: CASSSPGGDRGYTF; CDR3nt: TGTGCCAGCAGCTCCCCGGGCGGGGACCGCGGCTACACCTTC
v_gene: TRBV27; j_gene: TRBJ2-1; len: 19; d_gene: TRBD2; abundance: NA; CDR3aa: CASSLLGTSARSSYNEQFF; CDR3nt: TGTGCCAGCAGTTTACTCGGGACTAGCGCCAGGAGCTCCTACAATGAGCAGTTCTTC
v_gene: TRBV27; j_gene: TRBJ1-3; len: 15; d_gene: NA; abundance: NA; CDR3aa: CASSPGVLSGNTIYF; CDR3nt: TGTGCCAGCAGTCCGGGGGTCCTCTCTGGAAACACCATATATTTT
v_gene: TRBV7-6; j_gene: TRBJ2-7; len: 12; d_gene: NA; abundance: NA; CDR3aa: CASSPLGYEQYF; CDR3nt: TGTGCCAGCAGCCCCCTCGGCTACGAGCAGTACTTC
v_gene: TRBV7-9; j_gene: TRBJ2-5; len: 16; d_gene: TRBD2; abundance: NA; CDR3aa: CASSPTGVAGEETQYF; CDR3nt: TGTGCCAGCAGCCCCACGGGGGTGGCGGGGGAAGAGACCCAGTACTTC
v_gene: TRBV7-2; j_gene: TRBJ1-4; len: 14; d_gene: TRBD1; abundance: NA; CDR3aa: CASSPGTGSEKLFF; CDR3nt: TGTGCCAGCAGCCCCGGGACAGGGAGTGAAAAACTGTTTTTT
v_gene: TRBV7-9; j_gene: TRBJ2-6; len: 15; d_gene: TRBD1; abundance: NA; CDR3aa: CASTKTGIGANVLTF; CDR3nt: TGTGCCAGCACCAAGACAGGGATAGGGGCCAACGTCCTGACTTTC
v_gene: TRBV19; j_gene: TRBJ1-4; len: 13; d_gene: NA; abundance: once; CDR3aa: CASSIPGNEKLFF; CDR3nt: TGTGCCAGTAGTATTCCCGGGAATGAAAAACTGTTTTTT
v_gene: TRBV14; j_gene: TRBJ2-1; len: 14; d_gene: TRBD2; abundance: NA; CDR3aa: CASSQLAGAIEQFF; CDR3nt: TGTGCCAGCAGCCAATTAGCGGGAGCTATTGAGCAGTTCTTC
v_gene: TRBV5-6; j_gene: TRBJ2-2; len: 15; d_gene: NA; abundance: NA; CDR3aa: CASSLGDREAGELFF; CDR3nt: TGTGCCAGCAGCTTGGGAGACAGGGAGGCCGGGGAGCTGTTTTTT
v_gene: TRBV14; j_gene: TRBJ2-7; len: 15; d_gene: TRBD1; abundance: NA; CDR3aa: CASSPWTGESYEQYF; CDR3nt: TGTGCCAGCAGTCCGTGGACAGGGGAGTCCTACGAGCAGTACTTC
v_gene: TRBV27; j_gene: TRBJ1-5; len: 15; d_gene: TRBD1; abundance: NA; CDR3aa: CASSSSGTGFQPQHF; CDR3nt: TGTGCCAGCAGTTCCTCCGGGACAGGTTTCCAGCCCCAGCATTTT
v_gene: TRBV9; j_gene: TRBJ2-1; len: 16; d_gene: NA; abundance: few; CDR3aa: CASSVDPLGSRNEQFF; CDR3nt: TGTGCCAGCAGCGTGGACCCGTTGGGGAGTCGCAATGAGCAGTTCTTC
v_gene: TRBV9; j_gene: TRBJ2-6; len: 18; d_gene: TRBD1; abundance: NA; CDR3aa: CASSATGGFVSGANVLTF; CDR3nt: TGTGCCAGCAGCGCTACAGGGGGGTTCGTCTCTGGGGCCAACGTCCTGACTTTC
v_gene: TRBV7-9; j_gene: TRBJ2-1; len: 17; d_gene: TRBD1; abundance: NA; CDR3aa: CASSHIPGQVPYNEQFF; CDR3nt: TGTGCCAGCAGCCACATTCCCGGACAGGTCCCCTACAATGAGCAGTTCTTC
v_gene: TRBV18; j_gene: TRBJ2-7; len: 15; d_gene: TRBD2; abundance: NA; CDR3aa: CASSPPQRGLYEQYF; CDR3nt: TGTGCCAGCTCACCACCCCAGCGGGGATTATACGAGCAGTACTTC
v_gene: TRBV30; j_gene: TRBJ2-3; len: 15; d_gene: TRBD1; abundance: few; CDR3aa: CAWSLPGQGYDPQYF; CDR3nt: TGTGCCTGGAGTTTACCGGGACAGGGGTACGATCCGCAGTATTTT
v_gene: TRBV2; j_gene: TRBJ1-2; len: 16; d_gene: TRBD1; abundance: NA; CDR3aa: CASRTYRDRDNYGYTF; CDR3nt: TGTGCCAGCAGAACTTACCGGGACAGAGATAACTATGGCTACACCTTC
v_gene: TRBV27; j_gene: TRBJ2-2; len: 16; d_gene: TRBD2; abundance: NA; CDR3aa: CASTGLAGVGTGELFF; CDR3nt: TGTGCCAGCACGGGACTAGCGGGAGTAGGGACCGGGGAGCTGTTTTTT
v_gene: TRBV5-1; j_gene: TRBJ2-3; len: 14; d_gene: NA; abundance: NA; CDR3aa: CASSSGRGADTQYF; CDR3nt: TGCGCCAGCAGCTCGGGCAGGGGTGCAGATACGCAGTATTTT
v_gene: TRBV6-6; j_gene: TRBJ2-3; len: 13; d_gene: NA; abundance: NA; CDR3aa: CASSYYQGDTQYF; CDR3nt: TGTGCCAGCAGTTACTATCAGGGGGATACGCAGTATTTT
v_gene: TRBV7-9; j_gene: TRBJ2-1; len: 14; d_gene: NA; abundance: few; CDR3aa: CASSLGGGGEEQFF; CDR3nt: TGTGCCAGCAGCTTAGGAGGAGGAGGTGAGGAGCAGTTCTTC
v_gene: TRBV4-3; j_gene: TRBJ2-2; len: 17; d_gene: TRBD1; abundance: NA; CDR3aa: CASSQRGTGFLWSELFF; CDR3nt: TGCGCCAGCAGCCAAAGGGGGACAGGGTTCCTCTGGAGTGAGCTGTTTTTT
v_gene: TRBV30; j_gene: TRBJ2-7; len: 13; d_gene: NA; abundance: NA; CDR3aa: CAWSREAPYEQYF; CDR3nt: TGTGCCTGGAGCAGGGAGGCTCCCTACGAGCAGTACTTC
v_gene: TRBV6-1; j_gene: TRBJ2-4; len: 12; d_gene: NA; abundance: NA; CDR3aa: CASSGRDEIQYF; CDR3nt: TGTGCCAGCAGTGGACGGGATGAAATTCAGTACTTC
v_gene: TRBV5-4; j_gene: TRBJ2-7; len: 14; d_gene: NA; abundance: NA; CDR3aa: CASSLDETNYEQYF; CDR3nt: TGTGCCAGCAGCTTGGATGAGACAAACTACGAGCAGTACTTC
v_gene: TRBV14; j_gene: TRBJ1-2; len: 14; d_gene: TRBD1; abundance: few; CDR3aa: CASSRGQGGYGYTF; CDR3nt: TGTGCCAGCAGCCGAGGACAGGGGGGATATGGCTACACCTTC
v_gene: TRBV2; j_gene: TRBJ2-2; len: 14; d_gene: TRBD1; abundance: few; CDR3aa: CASRETGGTGELFF; CDR3nt: TGTGCCAGCAGGGAGACAGGGGGCACCGGGGAGCTGTTTTTT
v_gene: TRBV2; j_gene: TRBJ1-2; len: 15; d_gene: NA; abundance: few; CDR3aa: CASSVEQGGNYGYTF; CDR3nt: TGTGCCAGCAGTGTGGAGCAGGGTGGAAACTATGGCTACACCTTC
v_gene: TRBV6-5; j_gene: TRBJ2-1; len: 15; d_gene: TRBD1; abundance: NA; CDR3aa: CASSYFTGQGNEQFF; CDR3nt: TGTGCCAGCAGTTACTTCACGGGACAGGGCAATGAGCAGTTCTTC
v_gene: TRBV5-6; j_gene: TRBJ2-5; len: 14; d_gene: NA; abundance: few; CDR3aa: CASSLVSEPETQYF; CDR3nt: TGTGCCAGCAGCTTGGTTTCTGAGCCGGAGACCCAGTACTTC
v_gene: TRBV4-2; j_gene: TRBJ1-2; len: 13; d_gene: NA; abundance: NA; CDR3aa: CASSQAGPYGHTF; CDR3nt: TGTGCCAGCAGCCAAGCAGGTCCCTATGGCCACACCTTC
v_gene: TRBV4-1; j_gene: TRBJ1-4; len: 15; d_gene: TRBD1; abundance: NA; CDR3aa: CASSQRQGNNEKLFF; CDR3nt: TGCGCCAGCAGCCAAAGACAGGGGAATAATGAAAAACTGTTTTTT
v_gene: TRBV7-8; j_gene: TRBJ1-3; len: 15; d_gene: NA; abundance: NA; CDR3aa: CASSQQAGSGNTIYF; CDR3nt: TGTGCCAGCAGCCAACAGGCCGGCTCTGGAAACACCATATATTTT
v_gene: TRBV6-5; j_gene: TRBJ1-5; len: 14; d_gene: NA; abundance: NA; CDR3aa: CASSYSMPGRPQHF; CDR3nt: TGTGCCAGCAGTTACTCGATGCCCGGGAGGCCCCAGCATTTT
v_gene: TRBV7-9; j_gene: TRBJ1-2; len: 15; d_gene: TRBD1; abundance: NA; CDR3aa: CSSSLSTGASYGYTF; CDR3nt: TGTTCCAGCAGCTTAAGCACAGGGGCTTCGTATGGCTACACCTTC
v_gene: TRBV7-8; j_gene: TRBJ2-7; len: 13; d_gene: NA; abundance: once; CDR3aa: CASSQVQGYEQYF; CDR3nt: TGTGCCAGCAGCCAAGTTCAGGGGTACGAGCAGTACTTC
v_gene: TRBV4-2; j_gene: TRBJ1-2; len: 16; d_gene: NA; abundance: NA; CDR3aa: CASSLIQGSVGYGYTF; CDR3nt: TGTGCCAGCAGCCTTATACAGGGATCTGTGGGGTATGGCTACACCTTC
v_gene: TRBV7-9; j_gene: TRBJ1-5; len: 15; d_gene: TRBD1; abundance: NA; CDR3aa: CASSPGGSSNQPQHF; CDR3nt: TGTGCCAGCAGCCCAGGGGGCAGTAGCAATCAGCCCCAGCATTTT
v_gene: TRBV6-6; j_gene: TRBJ2-3; len: 14; d_gene: TRBD2; abundance: NA; CDR3aa: CASTQRGSTDTQYF; CDR3nt: TGTGCCAGCACTCAGCGGGGCAGCACAGATACGCAGTATTTT
v_gene: TRBV7-9; j_gene: TRBJ1-1; len: 12; d_gene: NA; abundance: NA; CDR3aa: CASSLGSGEAFF; CDR3nt: TGTGCCAGCAGCTTAGGGTCAGGCGAAGCTTTCTTT